The entry that follows covers one T cell receptor beta chain sequence. The antigen it recognizes is unknown. The junction and the germline gene differ at one end; a read error may be behind it. This sample is drawn from a study (dated by TCRdb to the mid-2010s). Describing the broader study: The study tested whether tumor-infiltrating Tregs in breast cancer are recruited from blood Tregs or converted in situ from other CD4+ T cell subsets. The research as a whole found: Tumor memory CD4+ T cell TCR gene usage clustered with blood and lymph node memory CD4+ cells and lymph node naive CD4+ cells. Validation in the larger cohort was restricted to a single TCR beta V-J rearrangement rather than whole repertoires. Tumor-infiltrating Treg TCR alpha and beta sequences overlapped most with tumor naive CD4+ T cells, then with blood naive CD4+ T cells.

Amplification of full-length TCR variable regions was done by 5' RACE PCR using constant-region reverse primers, and this step was followed by semi-nested PCR with Nested Universal Primer A. Using the ReliaPrep RNA Cell Miniprep System, total RNA was extracted, and the SMARTer RACE 5'/3' Kit was then used to reverse transcribe the RNA into 5'RACE-ready cDNA. An Illumina MiSeq was used to sequence the full-length TCR alpha and beta libraries, which had been barcoded with multiplex adaptors. In the original analysis: For each of nine subset-tissue groups, sequencing data from the five patients were combined, and the groups were compared by unsupervised clustering of TCR gene usage. The Morisita-Horn index was used to calculate repertoire similarity, with shared sequences weighted by how much each contributed to each repertoire. TCRdb reprocessed the public reads (quality trimming at Q25 with fastp, clone calling with MiXCR) and kept in-frame beta chains. Rows with a matching CDR3 protein are joined into one entry that keeps the most common DNA and genes. TCRdb, not the authors, supplied the V and J calls. This sample gives under 60,000 distinct CDR3 sequences in total; 25% to 35% of them show up just once. The ten largest clones take up roughly 2% of the sample.

The Miltenyi Naive CD4+ T Cell Isolation kit was used to purify naive CD4+ T cells, and Tregs were depleted with CD25 microbeads. Tregs, naive and memory CD4+ T cells from tumor, blood and ipsilateral draining lymph nodes of a few breast cancer patients underwent full-length TCR alpha and beta sequencing. Mononuclear cells from lymph nodes or over 45 ml of peripheral blood were isolated by Ficoll density gradient centrifugation. FACS confirmed that the sorted cell populations were more than 90% pure. The CDR3 measures 14 amino acids from cysteine to phenylalanine. The kept DNA is CDR3 alone, 42 bases in frame from the first base. The CDR1 and CDR2 encoded by the germline V gene (reference sequence) are SSHAT and FNYEAQ.

This chain is built from TRBV7-7 and TRBJ2-1; there is no confident call for the D gene. This clonotype was sampled from a female donor with breast cancer. Sequencing used naive CD4+ T cells sorted from blood. The cell subset or site tag for this specimen amounts to: naive CD4+ T cells, CD4+CD45RA+CD25-. Here the CDR3 is given as CASSLGPSYNEQFF. Read as DNA, the sequence is TGTGCTAGCAGCTTAGGGCCGAGCTACAATGAGCAGTTCTTC. When the CDR3 is completed using the reference TRBV7-7 and TRBJ2-1 genes on either side, the full variable domain is GAGVSQSPRYKVTKRGQDVTLRCDPISSHATLYWYQQALGQGPEFLTYFNYEAQPDKSGLPSDRFSAERPEGSISTLTIQRTEQRDSAMYRCASSLGPSYNEQFFGPGTRLTVL.